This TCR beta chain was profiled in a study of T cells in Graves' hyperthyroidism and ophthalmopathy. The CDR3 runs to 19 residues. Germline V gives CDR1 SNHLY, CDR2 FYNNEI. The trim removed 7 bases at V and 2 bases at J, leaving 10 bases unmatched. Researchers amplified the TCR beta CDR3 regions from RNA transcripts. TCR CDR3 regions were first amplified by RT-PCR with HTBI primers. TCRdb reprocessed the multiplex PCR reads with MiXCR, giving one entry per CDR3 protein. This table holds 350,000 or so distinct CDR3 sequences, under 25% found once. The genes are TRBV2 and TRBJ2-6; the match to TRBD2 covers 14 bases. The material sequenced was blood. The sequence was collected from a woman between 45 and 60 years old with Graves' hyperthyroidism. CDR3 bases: TGTGCCAGCATTCCTCGCGTGACTAGCGGGGGGGCTGGGGCCAACGTCCTGACTTTC. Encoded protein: CASIPRVTSGGAGANVLTF.